The T cell receptor (beta chain) under discussion was sequenced for a study of blood T cell repertoires in COVID-19. Background on the study: Collection of acute and convalescent COVID-19 samples took place in the United States, Italy and Spain.

In the authors' workflow: Reference gene primer amplification in the assay estimated nucleated cell counts. Libraries were prepared by immunoSEQ multiplex PCR; TCRdb keeps only in-frame clonotypes and omits some of them. Clonal size and the V and J genes are those of that table, whereas D and trimming came from the DNA. The sample has roughly 86,000 clones, about 88% seen once. V gave up 6 bases and J gave up 4 bases; unmatched junction bases: 4. The CDR3 has 14 residues. The V gene's germline CDR1 is LNHDA and CDR2 SQIVND (reference sequence). Sequences were obtained from peripheral blood. V gene TRBV19 combines with J gene TRBJ1-4, with TRBD1 matching over 8 bases. This TCR derives from a man in his forties with acute or convalescent COVID-19. CDR3 loop: CASRRTGNNEKLFF. CDR3 sequence (DNA): TGTGCCAGTAGGCGGACAGGGAATAATGAAAAACTGTTTTTT.